Listed below are T cell receptor beta chains from one sample, sequenced in a study of shared T cell receptors in the human thymus. Using immunoSEQ multiplex PCR, the repertoire was profiled, and TCRdb retains in-frame clones only, with some absent. The data hold about 380,000 clones, with 85% to 95% observed a single time. The sample taken for sequencing was thymocytes. The receptor source for this set is a human donor. Each CDR3 is given with its conserved first and last residue. D genes are given only for firm matches. Where a row states a size, it is once, few, many or the class of an expanded clone; other rows omit it.

v_call	d_call	j_call	clone_size	cdr3_nt	cdr3_aa
TRBV25-1	TRBD2	TRBJ2-3	once	TGTGCCAGCAGCCAGCGGGAGGGCGGAGATACGCAGTATTTT	CASSQREGGDTQYF
TRBV28	TRBD1	TRBJ2-7	.	TGTGCCAGCAGCCCGGGACAGGGACGGGCATGGTACGAGCAGTACTTC	CASSPGQGRAWYEQYF
TRBV5-5	TRBD1	TRBJ1-1	.	TGTGCCAGCATACCCCAACAGGGGCCGCCCGCTGAAGCTTTCTTT	CASIPQQGPPAEAFF
TRBV28	.	TRBJ2-3	.	TGTGCCAGCAGTTCTCCGAAGGGGCCAGATACGCAGTATTTT	CASSSPKGPDTQYF
TRBV29-1	TRBD2	TRBJ2-7	.	TGCAGCGTTGCGCGGGAGGGTAACGAGCAGTACTTC	CSVAREGNEQYF
TRBV4-2	.	TRBJ2-7	.	TGTGCCAGCAGCCAAGAACCGGACGGGTTCTCCTACGAGCAGTACTTC	CASSQEPDGFSYEQYF
TRBV7-2	TRBD2	TRBJ2-4	.	TGTGCCAGCAGCCCCTCAGGAGCGGGAAAAGTCGAAGCCAAAAACATTCAGTACTTC	CASSPSGAGKVEAKNIQYF
TRBV18	.	TRBJ1-5	.	TGTGCCAGCTCACCCGGGACTCCGGCGAGTAAAGAGAATCAGCCCCAGCATTTT	CASSPGTPASKENQPQHF
TRBV28	.	TRBJ2-3	.	TGTGCCAGCAGTTCTTGGGGCAGGGCTGGAGATACGCAGTATTTT	CASSSWGRAGDTQYF
TRBV23-1	TRBD1	TRBJ2-7	.	TGCGCCAGCAGTCACCTCATCGACAGGGGTCGCCTTTACGAGCAGTACTTC	CASSHLIDRGRLYEQYF
TRBV5-1	TRBD2	TRBJ2-5	.	TGCGCCAGCAGCTTTGGCCCCACCCCGGGAGGGGGGGAGACCCAGTACTTC	CASSFGPTPGGGETQYF
TRBV4-1	TRBD2	TRBJ2-1	.	TGCGCCAGCAGCCAAGAGCGGGATGGGGCTAGCGGTCCCAATGAGCAGTTCTTC	CASSQERDGASGPNEQFF
TRBV27	TRBD2	TRBJ2-7	.	TGTGCCAGCAGTTTAAAGAACCGGGTTAGCGGGACCTCCTACGAGCAGTACTTC	CASSLKNRVSGTSYEQYF
TRBV30	TRBD2	TRBJ2-5	.	TGTGCCTGGAACCGCGGGAGAGGCGAGACCCAGTACTTC	CAWNRGRGETQYF
TRBV7-3	TRBD1	TRBJ2-2	.	TGTGCCAGCACCGCAAAGGGGACAGTGAACACCGGGGAGCTGTTTTTT	CASTAKGTVNTGELFF
TRBV27	.	TRBJ2-7	.	TGTGCCAGCAGTTTATCGGTCGGGGGCACCCCCTACGAGCAGTACTTC	CASSLSVGGTPYEQYF
TRBV6-5	.	TRBJ2-5	.	TGTGCCAGCAGCGCTAGGGGCCGCTGGGAGACCCAGTACTTC	CASSARGRWETQYF
TRBV30	.	TRBJ1-2	.	TGTGCCTGGGTGGGAGAGGGAGTCTATGGCTACACCTTC	CAWVGEGVYGYTF
TRBV28	.	TRBJ2-1	.	TGTGCCAGCAGTCCAGCGGACTTCTTAGCAGGGTTCTACAATGAGCAGTTCTTC	CASSPADFLAGFYNEQFF
TRBV21-1	.	TRBJ2-1	.	TGTGCCAGCAGCAAAGAGGAGCTAGCGGGAGGGAACCACAATGAGCAGTTCTTC	CASSKEELAGGNHNEQFF